This T cell receptor (beta chain) was sequenced for a study of blood T cell repertoires in COVID-19. Study as a whole: Samples came from the United States, Italy and Spain, spanning acute and convalescent COVID-19. T cells, B-cell-depleted T cells, or PBMCs supplied cDNA or gDNA.

The authors' processing: For nucleated cells, counts were estimated from reference gene primer amplification. Libraries were prepared by immunoSEQ multiplex PCR; TCRdb keeps only in-frame clonotypes and omits some of them. The V and J calls and clone size were taken over from that table, and D and trimming were inferred from the DNA. The table lists roughly 180,000 clones, 85% to 90% of them singletons. Sequenced input: peripheral blood. The sequence derives from a man aged 70 or older with active or convalescent COVID-19.

CDR3 in DNA: TGTGCCAGCAGCTTAGATCAGGGGGCGGGCGGCTACACCTTC. Translated: CASSLDQGAGGYTF. The chain joins TRBV11-2 to TRBJ1-2; 8 positions match TRBD1. The CDR3 is made up of 14 amino acids. Per germline, CDR1 SGHAT and CDR2 FQNNGV. Trimming took 0 bases from V and 8 from J; bases not matched to a gene: 5. The complete variable domain, with remaining parts taken from reference TRBV11-2 and TRBJ1-2, reads EAGVAQSPRYKIIEKRQSVAFWCNPISGHATLYWYQQILGQGPKLLIQFQNNGVVDDSQLPKDRFSAERLKGVDSTLKIQPAKLEDSAVYLCASSLDQGAGGYTFGSGTRLTVV.